This TCR beta chain was identified in a study of cytomegalovirus exposure and HLA in healthy donors. This clone turned up a few times. Per the germline V gene, CDR1 is SNHLY and CDR2 is FYNNEI. Trimming shortened V by 7 bases and J by 7 bases, and 22 bases separated the two germline ends. CDR3 size: 15 residues. The PCR had 60 Vbeta and 13 Jbeta primers. The protocol was immunoSEQ multiplex PCR, while the TCRdb copy is restricted to in-frame clones and leaves out a portion. This sample has 120,000 or so clones, with about 10% found just once. Material for sequencing was PBMCs. The clonotype was recovered from a woman aged 18 to 35 in good health and CMV-seropositive. The V gene is TRBV2, the J gene TRBJ1-2; D may be TRBD1 (5 bases). This CDR3 is CASNRGPGFEAGYTF. CDR3 in DNA: TGTGCCAGCAACCGAGGTCCAGGGTTTGAGGCTGGCTACACCTTC.